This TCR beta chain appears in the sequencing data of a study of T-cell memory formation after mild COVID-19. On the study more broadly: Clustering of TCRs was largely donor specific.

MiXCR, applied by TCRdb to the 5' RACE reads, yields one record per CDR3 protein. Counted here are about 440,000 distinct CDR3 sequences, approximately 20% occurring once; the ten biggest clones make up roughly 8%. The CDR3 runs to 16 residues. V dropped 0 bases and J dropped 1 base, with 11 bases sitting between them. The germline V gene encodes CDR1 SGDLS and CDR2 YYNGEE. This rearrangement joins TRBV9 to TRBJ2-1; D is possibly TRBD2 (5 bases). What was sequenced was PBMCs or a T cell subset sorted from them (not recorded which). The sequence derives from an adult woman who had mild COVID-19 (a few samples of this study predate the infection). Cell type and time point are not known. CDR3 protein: CASSVDPGISYNEQFF. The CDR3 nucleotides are TGTGCCAGCAGCGTAGACCCCGGGATATCCTACAATGAGCAGTTCTTC.